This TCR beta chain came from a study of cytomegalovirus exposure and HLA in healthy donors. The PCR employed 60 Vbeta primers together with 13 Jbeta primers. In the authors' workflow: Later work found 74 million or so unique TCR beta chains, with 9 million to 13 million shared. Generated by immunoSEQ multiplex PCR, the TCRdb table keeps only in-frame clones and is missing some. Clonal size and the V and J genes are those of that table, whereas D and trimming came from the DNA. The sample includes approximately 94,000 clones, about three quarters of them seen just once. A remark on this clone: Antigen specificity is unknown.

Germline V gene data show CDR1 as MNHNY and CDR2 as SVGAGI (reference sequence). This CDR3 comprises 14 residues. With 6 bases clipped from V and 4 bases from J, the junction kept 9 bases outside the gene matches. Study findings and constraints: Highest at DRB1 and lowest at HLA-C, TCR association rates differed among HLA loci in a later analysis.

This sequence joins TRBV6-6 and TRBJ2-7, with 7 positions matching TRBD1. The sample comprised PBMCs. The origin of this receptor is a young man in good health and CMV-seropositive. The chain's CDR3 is CASSPMDRFYEQYV. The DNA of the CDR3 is TGTGCCAGCAGCCCGATGGACAGGTTTTACGAGCAGTACGTC.